These 8 T cell receptor beta chains came from one sample sequenced in a study of Graves' ophthalmopathy and Graves' hyperthyroidism. The authors amplified TCR beta CDR3 regions, and they did so from RNA transcripts for repertoire sequencing. The library came from an HTBI-primed first-round RT-PCR and a second-round multiplex PCR. MiXCR, applied by TCRdb to the multiplex PCR reads, yields one record per CDR3 protein. Here the sample spans about 740,000 distinct CDR3 sequences, around 40% being singletons. Sequencing was done on a sample of peripheral blood. Source of these receptors: an adult man with Graves' ophthalmopathy.

The V and J genes are TRBV28 and TRBJ2-5; a possible D gene is TRBD2 (6 bases). Germline values: CDR1 MDHEN, CDR2 SYDVKM. Trimming pared 3 bases from V and 4 bases from J, leaving 12 bases between. The CDR3 totals 14 residues. The CDR3 nucleotides are TGTGCCAGCAGTTTGGGGAGGAGGGGAGAGACCCAGTACTTC. Translation gives CASSLGRRGETQYF.

The CDR3 region is CASSFIWGTGDLTGELFF. The CDR3, as DNA: TGTGCCAGCAGTTTCATCTGGGGGACAGGGGATTTGACCGGGGAGCTGTTTTTT. This rearrangement joins TRBV25-1 to TRBJ2-2; 10 bases fit TRBD1. The ends lost 5 bases at V and 5 bases at J; junction bases unmatched: 14. Germline V gene lookup returns CDR1 MGHDK and CDR2 SYGVNS. The CDR3 is 18 amino acids. The variable domain in full, with the rest retrieved from reference TRBV25-1 and TRBJ2-2, is EADIYQTPRYLVIGTGKKITLECSQTMGHDKMYWYQQDPGMELHLIHYSYGVNSTEKGDLSSESTVSRIRTEHFPLTLESARPSHTSQYLCASSFIWGTGDLTGELFFGEGSRLTVL.

Comment on this clonotype: An end of the junction does not agree with germline; a read error may underlie this. The chain has TRBV24-1 and TRBJ1-5; 7 bases map to TRBD1. Per germline, CDR1 KGHDR and CDR2 SFDVKD. This CDR3 region has 17 residues. The CDR3 is CASSYSTDRDRNQPQHF. CDR3 nucleotides: TGTGCCAGCAGTTACTCCACAGACAGGGATCGCAATCAGCCCCAGCATTTT.

This clonotype occurred many times. The rearrangement joins TRBV29-1 to TRBJ1-1; D unresolved. The V end was cut by 5 bases, the J end by 11 bases, with 15 bases between. This CDR3 comprises 11 residues. Germline V gives CDR1 SQVTM, CDR2 ANQGSEA. CDR3 bases: TGCAGCGTTTCGGTCGCGAGCAAGGCTTTCTTT. This encodes CSVSVASKAFF. Full variable domain (outside the CDR3, taken from reference TRBV29-1 and TRBJ1-1): SAVISQKPSRDICQRGTSLTIQCQVDSQVTMMFWYRQQPGQSLTLIATANQGSEATYESGFVIDKFPISRPNLTFSTLTVSNMSPEDSSIYLCSVSVASKAFFGQGTRLTVV.

The chain is built from TRBV25-1 and TRBJ2-2; D is perhaps TRBD2 (5 bases). CDR3 length equals 16 residues. V lost 5 bases and J lost 2, with 15 bases in between. Germline values: CDR1 MGHDK, CDR2 SYGVNS. CDR3 sequence: CASSLVSGINTGELFF. CDR3 sequence (DNA): TGTGCCAGCAGTTTAGTTTCGGGAATAAACACCGGGGAGCTGTTTTTT. The full variable domain, completed using reference TRBV25-1 and TRBJ2-2, is EADIYQTPRYLVIGTGKKITLECSQTMGHDKMYWYQQDPGMELHLIHYSYGVNSTEKGDLSSESTVSRIRTEHFPLTLESARPSHTSQYLCASSLVSGINTGELFFGEGSRLTVL.

The CDR3 here is CAISESTGNYGYTF. CDR3 bases: TGTGCCATCAGTGAGTCGACAGGGAACTATGGCTACACCTTC. The V gene is TRBV10-3, the J gene TRBJ1-2, with 7 bases lining up with TRBD1. In germline, CDR1 is ENHRY, CDR2 SYGVKD. The CDR3 covers 14 residues. The V gene end was trimmed by 0 bases and the J gene end by 2 bases; junction bases not matched to a gene: 0.

In this sample, this clonotype turned up many times. CDR3 region: CSVRQGSNYGYTF. The DNA of the CDR3 is TGCAGCGTCAGACAGGGATCTAACTATGGCTACACCTTC. The genes are TRBV29-1 and TRBJ1-2; 7 bases fit TRBD1. Per the germline V gene, CDR1 is SQVTM and CDR2 is ANQGSEA. J lost 0 bases, V lost 6 bases, and 4 bases had no gene match. CDR3 length: 13 residues.

The sample holds a few counts of this clonotype. The J gene is TRBJ1-2, the V gene TRBV5-8; D not certain. The CDR3 sequence is 15 residues long. Germline assignment: CDR1 SGHTS and CDR2 YDEGEE. Trimming took 1 base from V and 8 from J, leaving 18 bases between them. The CDR3 is CASSLRAASGVGYTF. The CDR3 coding sequence is TGTGCCAGCAGCTTGAGGGCGGCGTCAGGTGTCGGCTACACCTTC.